This T cell receptor beta chain was recovered during a study of monozygotic twins with inflammatory bowel disease (dated by TCRdb to the late 2010s). For the wider study: The complete study included around 30 monozygotic twin pairs: 19 IBD-discordant Danish pairs and nine German pairs, of which four were IBD-concordant and five were IBD-discordant. Each individual had, on average, about 151 000 unique TCRalpha sequences and 181 000 unique TCRbeta sequences available for analysis. Disease-associated traits were sought mainly through comparisons between IBD patients and their genetically identical healthy co-twins within discordant pairs. The investigation overall reported the following: Concordant and discordant twins showed no difference in repertoire similarity, possibly because of limited statistical power. Compared with healthy twins, IBD patients shared fewer clonotypes with other individuals, and the difference was most pronounced in patients with signs of disease activity. The results gave no support for a single strong signal or clonotype linked to IBD. Differing immunosuppressive treatments among patients may have added background noise and inter-individual variability to the repertoires. TCRbeta repertoire diversity, by inverse Simpson index, was decreased in IBD patients compared with their healthy co-twins. Different T cell subtypes could not be distinguished in the analysis.

An approximately 2.5 ml peripheral blood sample was drawn into PAXgene tubes per donor and stored at -80°C. Without T cell sorting, total RNA was isolated from whole blood using the PAXgene blood miRNA kit on an automated QIAcube. Peripheral blood from monozygotic twin pairs who were concordant or discordant for inflammatory bowel disease underwent deep TCRalpha and TCRbeta repertoire profiling using unique molecular barcoding. Smoking habits were recorded for all twin pairs, with individuals classified as current, former or never smokers. The germline V gene (reference sequence) sets CDR1 to MNHNY and CDR2 to SVGAGI. The CDR3 spans 13 residues, from the cysteine through the phenylalanine. The DNA is unrecorded. Library construction relied on 5' RACE. The input for every TCR library was 3,500 to 4,500 ng of total RNA. cDNA was synthesized with SMARTScribe reverse transcriptase in eight separate reactions per sample. Unique molecular identifiers containing a 6-nucleotide sample barcode were introduced through template switching during cDNA synthesis. TCRalpha and TCRbeta cDNA was amplified in two nested PCRs of about 17 and 10 cycles, and bead purification was carried out after each PCR. Before amplification, cDNA was treated with uracil DNA-glycosylase and purified using the QIAquick PCR purification kit. The second PCR was the step at which Illumina TruSeq-compatible adapters and sample-specific barcodes were added. Library quality and concentration were checked on TapeStation and Qubit, and libraries were pooled at about 5 ng each. Sequencing of the pooled libraries was done on an Illumina HiSeq2500 single-index Rapid Run using custom sequencing primers and 2 x 100 bp reads. In the authors' own workflow: MiGEC version 1.2.6 was used for UMI-based consensus assembly, which corrected PCR and sequencing errors. V(D)J alignment, clonotype assembly and CDR3 extraction were performed with MiXCR version 2.1.1. Gene usage, clonotype sharing and MAIT/NKT TCR abundance were normalised by analysing the top 1000, 10 000 and 20 000 clonotypes per sample. Diversity was computed as the inverse Simpson index with the vegan R package after downsampling to 27 000 UMIs. Paired Mann-Whitney U tests were applied to discordant twin pairs, and Benjamini-Hochberg correction was used for multiple testing. Each CDR3 protein sequence appears as one entry after TCRdb reprocessed the reads, and no DNA is included. The V and J calls and clone size are TCRdb's, not the authors'. The sample table gives over 150,000 distinct CDR3 sequences. The ten largest clones take up roughly 3% of the sample.

Of note for this clonotype: Which antigen it targets is not known.

Recombination connected TRBV6-6 to TRBJ2-7; the TCRdb D gene call, TRBD1, has no DNA to confirm it. The clonotype comes from a human donor with ulcerative colitis or Crohn's disease, or a healthy co-twin of an affected twin (not recorded which). Material for sequencing was blood. The CDR3 protein sequence reads: CASTQQGAHEQYF.